This T cell receptor beta chain was sequenced during a study of T cell clonotyping in hematopoietic cell transplantation. The study, taken as a whole, reports: Recipient TCR diversity dropped after transplant; expanded clonotypes rose from day 30 to 180.

About this clone: Its antigen is not identified.

The ends were cut back, 7 bases at V and 13 bases at J, with 20 bases in the middle. The germline gives CDR1 MNHEY, CDR2 SVGAGI. This CDR3 spans 14 amino acids. Here immunoSEQ multiplex PCR was the method, and the copy in TCRdb shows in-frame clones only, minus some. Of 35,000 to 50,000 clones in the sample, around 85% were seen once. As for time point: recipient sample about 28 days before transplant, after cytoreduction. This material consisted of peripheral blood mononuclear cells, taken before stem cell transplant. The V gene is TRBV6-5, the J gene TRBJ1-6; the D is unclear. This TCR derives from a man in his fifties or sixties with acute myeloid leukemia. Some clones in this sample may be carry-over from other donors' samples. CDR3 sequence: CASTNGRVGTPLHF. CDR3 DNA sequence: TGTGCCAGCACCAACGGGAGGGTCGGTACCCCCCTCCACTTT.